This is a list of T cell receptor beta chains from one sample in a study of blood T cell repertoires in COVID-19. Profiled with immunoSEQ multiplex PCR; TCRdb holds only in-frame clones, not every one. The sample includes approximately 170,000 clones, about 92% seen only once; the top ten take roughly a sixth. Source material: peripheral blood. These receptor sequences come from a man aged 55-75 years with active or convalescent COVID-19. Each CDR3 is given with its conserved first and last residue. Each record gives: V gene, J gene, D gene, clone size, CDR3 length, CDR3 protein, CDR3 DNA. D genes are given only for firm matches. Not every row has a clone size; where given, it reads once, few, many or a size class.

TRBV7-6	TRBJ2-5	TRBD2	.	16	CASSLVATSGQETQYF	TGTGCCAGCAGCTTAGTGGCTACTAGCGGCCAAGAGACCCAGTACTTC
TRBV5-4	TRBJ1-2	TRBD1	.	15	CASSGQDSHYFGYTF	TGTGCCAGCAGCGGACAGGACAGCCACTATTTTGGCTACACCTTC
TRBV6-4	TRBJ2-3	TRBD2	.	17	CASSARPSGGVTDTQYF	TGTGCCAGCAGTGCCCGACCTAGCGGGGGGGTCACAGATACGCAGTATTTT
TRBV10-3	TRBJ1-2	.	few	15	CAISIPGQSNYGYTF	TGTGCCATCAGTATTCCGGGACAATCTAACTATGGCTACACCTTC
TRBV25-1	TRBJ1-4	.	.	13	CASSGQPGEKLFF	TGTGCCAGCAGTGGTCAGCCAGGGGAAAAACTGTTTTTT
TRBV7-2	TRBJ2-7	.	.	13	CASSLAEGYEQYF	TGTGCCAGCAGCTTAGCGGAGGGGTACGAGCAGTACTTC
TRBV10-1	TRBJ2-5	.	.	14	CASSESQIQETQYF	TGCGCCAGCAGTGAGTCCCAGATTCAAGAGACCCAGTACTTC
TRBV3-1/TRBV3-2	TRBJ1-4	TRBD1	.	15	CASSQGQGTQEKLFF	TGTGCCAGCAGCCAAGGACAGGGCACACAGGAAAAACTGTTTTTT
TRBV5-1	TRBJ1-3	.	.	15	CASSLAGVSGNTIYF	TGCGCCAGCAGCTTGGCCGGGGTCTCTGGAAACACCATATATTTT
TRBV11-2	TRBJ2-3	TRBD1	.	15	CASSPYRGLPDTQYF	TGTGCCAGCAGCCCATACAGGGGGCTGCCAGATACGCAGTATTTT
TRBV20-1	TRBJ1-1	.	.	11	CSASGVSEAFF	TGCAGTGCTAGTGGCGTATCTGAAGCTTTCTTT
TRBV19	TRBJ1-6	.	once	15	CASSSVRQGGSPLHF	TGTGCCAGTAGTTCCGTTCGGCAGGGTGGCTCACCCCTCCACTTT
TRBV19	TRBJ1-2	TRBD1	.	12	CASSQTGNGYTF	TGTGCCAGTAGCCAGACAGGGAACGGCTACACCTTC
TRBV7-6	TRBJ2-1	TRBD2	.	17	CASSLSLSGSPDNEQFF	TGTGCCAGCAGCCTATCGCTAAGCGGGAGTCCGGACAATGAGCAGTTCTTC
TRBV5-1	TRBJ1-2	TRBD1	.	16	CASSLGQGESSYGYTF	TGCGCCAGCAGCCTCGGACAGGGGGAGTCTAGCTATGGCTACACCTTC
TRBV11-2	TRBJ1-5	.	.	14	CASSLNRDNQPQHF	TGTGCCAGCAGCTTAAACAGGGACAATCAGCCCCAGCATTTT
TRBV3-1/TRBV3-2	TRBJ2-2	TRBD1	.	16	CASSQGTGGNTGELFF	TGTGCCAGCAGCCAAGGGACAGGGGGAAACACCGGGGAGCTGTTTTTT
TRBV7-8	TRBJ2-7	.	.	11	CASSPFSEQYF	TGTGCCAGCAGCCCTTTTTCCGAGCAGTACTTC
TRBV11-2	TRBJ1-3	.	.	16	CASSHSMTGQGNTIYF	TGTGCCAGCAGCCACTCAATGACAGGTCAAGGAAACACCATATATTTT
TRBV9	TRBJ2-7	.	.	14	CASSVATSHYEQYF	TGTGCCAGCAGCGTAGCTACTAGCCACTACGAGCAGTACTTC
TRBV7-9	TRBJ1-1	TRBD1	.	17	CASTRTGGRYMNTEAFF	TGTGCCAGCACCCGAACAGGGGGCAGATACATGAACACTGAAGCTTTCTTT
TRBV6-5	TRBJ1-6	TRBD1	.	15	CASSQRDRGRSPLHF	TGTGCCAGCAGCCAGCGGGACAGGGGAAGATCACCCCTCCACTTT
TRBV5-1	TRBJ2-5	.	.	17	CASSSTRAGPHQETQYF	TGCGCCAGCAGCTCCACCCGGGCAGGGCCCCACCAAGAGACCCAGTACTTC
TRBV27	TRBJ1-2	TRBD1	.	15	CASSLKPGQLYGYTF	TGTGCCAGCAGTCTTAAACCGGGACAGCTCTATGGCTACACCTTC
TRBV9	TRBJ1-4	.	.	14	CASSVGGSDEKLFF	TGTGCCAGCAGCGTAGGTGGGAGCGATGAAAAACTGTTTTTT
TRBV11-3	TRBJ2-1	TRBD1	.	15	CASSKGTGGHNEQFF	TGTGCCAGCAGCAAAGGGACAGGGGGCCACAATGAGCAGTTCTTC
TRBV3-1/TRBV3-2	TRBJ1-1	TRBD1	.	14	CASSLQGANTEAFF	TGTGCCAGCAGCCTACAGGGGGCGAACACTGAAGCTTTCTTT
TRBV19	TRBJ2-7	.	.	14	CASSQVRALREQYF	TGTGCCAGTAGCCAGGTTAGAGCCCTTCGGGAGCAGTACTTC
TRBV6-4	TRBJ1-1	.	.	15	CASSDNFGGDTEAFF	TGTGCCAGCAGTGACAATTTTGGGGGGGACACTGAAGCTTTCTTT
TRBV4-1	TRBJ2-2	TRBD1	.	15	CASSQDFDRAGELFF	TGCGCCAGCAGCCAAGATTTCGACAGGGCCGGGGAGCTGTTTTTT
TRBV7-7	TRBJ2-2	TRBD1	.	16	CASSPMTGTNTGELFF	TGTGCCAGCAGCCCGATGACAGGGACGAACACCGGGGAGCTGTTTTTT
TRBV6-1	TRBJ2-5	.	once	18	CASSETYVQGSPYETQYF	TGTGCCAGCAGTGAAACCTACGTGCAGGGAAGCCCATATGAGACCCAGTACTTC
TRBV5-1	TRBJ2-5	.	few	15	CASSSTGALQETQYF	TGCGCCAGCAGCTCGACAGGAGCCCTTCAAGAGACCCAGTACTTC
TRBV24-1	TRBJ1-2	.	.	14	CATSDSTSDYGYTF	TGTGCCACCAGTGATTCGACATCTGACTATGGCTACACCTTC
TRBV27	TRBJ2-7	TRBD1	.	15	CASSFVGQGAYEQYF	TGTGCCAGCAGTTTCGTGGGACAGGGGGCCTACGAGCAGTACTTC
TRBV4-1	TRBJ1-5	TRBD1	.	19	CASSQDRTGGGLSRQPQHF	TGCGCCAGCAGCCAAGATAGGACAGGGGGCGGGTTGTCACGTCAGCCCCAGCATTTT
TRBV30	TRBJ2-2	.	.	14	CAWERGMNTGELFF	TGTGCCTGGGAAAGGGGGATGAACACCGGGGAGCTGTTTTTT
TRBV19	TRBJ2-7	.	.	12	CASSLTGIEQYF	TGTGCCAGTAGTCTTACAGGGATCGAGCAGTACTTC